A selection of T cell receptor beta chains follows, all from one sample in a study of blood T cell repertoires in COVID-19. Sequencing was performed with immunoSEQ multiplex PCR; in TCRdb, only in-frame clones are kept and a portion is missing. The sample yields 180,000 or so clones, approximately 80% seen once. Sample: PBMCs or T cells enriched from blood (not recorded which). The receptors come from a man between 60 and 75 years old who had been exposed to COVID-19. Both conserved end residues are part of each CDR3. A D gene is named only where the DNA matches it firmly. Size values are once, few and many counts, or a class for expanded clones, and some rows have none.

. TRBJ1-5 TRBV19 . CASTVDSSQPQHF TGTGCCAGTACTGTTGACAGTTCTCAGCCCCAGCATTTT
. TRBJ2-2 TRBV5-4 TRBD2 CASSLGGLAGDGELFF TGTGCCAGCAGCTTGGGGGGACTAGCGGGAGACGGGGAGCTGTTTTTT
. TRBJ2-2 TRBV7-3 . CASSRGRAETNTGELFF TGTGCCAGCAGCCGCGGCAGGGCGGAGACGAACACCGGGGAGCTGTTTTTT
. TRBJ2-1 TRBV7-3 TRBD2 CASSSRTSGRGLDEQFF TGTGCCAGCAGCTCCCGGACTAGCGGGCGGGGCCTCGATGAGCAGTTCTTC
. TRBJ2-7 TRBV7-9 . CASSLMAGNYEQYF TGTGCCAGCAGCTTAATGGCGGGGAACTACGAGCAGTACTTC
. TRBJ2-2 TRBV5-4 . CASSLDRPETGELFF TGTGCCAGCAGCTTGGACCGGCCGGAGACCGGGGAGCTGTTTTTT
. TRBJ2-7 TRBV5-1 TRBD2 CASSLTGGTYEQYF TGCGCCAGCAGCTTGACGGGAGGGACGTACGAGCAGTACTTC
. TRBJ2-1 TRBV9 TRBD2 CASSVGLAVSDEQFF TGTGCCAGCAGCGTAGGGCTAGCGGTCTCAGATGAGCAGTTCTTC
once TRBJ1-2 TRBV10-3 TRBD1 CAIPEVQGIGYTF TGTGCCATTCCGGAGGTACAGGGGATTGGCTACACCTTC
. TRBJ2-7 TRBV5-6 TRBD2 CASSSSRLAGNYEQYF TGTGCCAGCAGCTCCTCGCGGCTAGCGGGGAACTACGAGCAGTACTTC
. TRBJ1-4 TRBV10-2 . CASTSGGLGEKLFF TGCGCCAGCACGTCGGGGGGACTGGGCGAAAAACTGTTTTTT